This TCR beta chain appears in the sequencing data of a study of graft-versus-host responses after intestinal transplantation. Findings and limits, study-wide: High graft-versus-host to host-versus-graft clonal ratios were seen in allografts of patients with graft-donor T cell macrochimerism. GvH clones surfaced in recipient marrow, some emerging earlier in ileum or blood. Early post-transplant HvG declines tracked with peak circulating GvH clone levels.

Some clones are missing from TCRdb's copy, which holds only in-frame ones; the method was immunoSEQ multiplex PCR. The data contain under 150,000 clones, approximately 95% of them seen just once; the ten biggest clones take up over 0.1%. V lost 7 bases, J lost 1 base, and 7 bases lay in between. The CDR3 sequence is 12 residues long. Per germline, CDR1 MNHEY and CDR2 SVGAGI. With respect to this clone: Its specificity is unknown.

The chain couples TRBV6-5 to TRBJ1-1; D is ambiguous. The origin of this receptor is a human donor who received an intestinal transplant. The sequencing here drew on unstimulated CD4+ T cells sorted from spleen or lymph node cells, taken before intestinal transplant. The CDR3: CASKLANTEAFF. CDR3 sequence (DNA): TGTGCCAGCAAGCTGGCGAACACTGAAGCTTTCTTT.